One and the same sample provided the 21 T cell receptor beta chains below, sequenced in a study of metastatic and nonmetastatic thyroid tumors. Treatment of any kind had been given to no patient before thyroid surgery. TCRdb recomputed clones from the PCR reads via MiXCR. The sample contains approximately 40,000 clones, around half of which appear only once. Sequencing input: tumor tissue. The receptors originated from a male donor with papillary thyroid cancer or a benign thyroid nodule (not recorded which). Some clones in this sample may be carry-over from other donors' samples.

With respect to this clone: Compared with germline, one end of the junction differs, possibly owing to a read error. V is TRBV7-2 and J is TRBJ2-1; D is unresolved. CDR3 length: 13 residues. Germline V gene data show CDR1 as SGHTA and CDR2 as FQGNSA. CDR3 region: CAISPGAAVEQFF. DNA for the CDR3: TGTGCCATCAGCCCAGGAGCAGCCGTTGAGCAGTTCTTC.

This clone was observed a handful of times. This chain uses TRBV2 with TRBJ2-7; D is uncertain. The CDR3 is 10 residues long. CDR1 is SNHLY, CDR2 FYNNEI, per germline. V gave up 5 bases and J gave up 3 bases, with 2 bases separating them. CDR3 nucleotides: TGTGCCAGCAGTTTCTACGAGCAGTACTTC. This encodes CASSFYEQYF.

This clone was picked up a small number of times. The chain links TRBV6-2 or TRBV6-3 to TRBJ2-7; 10 bases match TRBD2. Germline lookup yields CDR1 MNHEY and CDR2 SVGEGT. The CDR3 spans 16 residues. With V trimmed by 4 bases and J by 2 bases, 8 bases remained unmatched. In nucleotides, the CDR3 is TGTGCCAGCAGTTCCACTTCTAGCGGGAGTGCCTACGAGCAGTACTTC. It specifies CASSSTSSGSAYEQYF.

The chain uses TRBV11-3 and TRBJ2-1; 15 bases line up with TRBD2. Germline values: CDR1 SGHNT, CDR2 YENEEA. The J segment lost 1 base and the V segment lost 4 bases, leaving 5 bases of the junction unmatched. The length of the CDR3 is 18 residues. The chain's CDR3 is CASSSRTSGRESYNEQFF. The DNA of the CDR3 is TGTGCCAGCAGCTCTCGGACTAGCGGGAGGGAATCCTACAATGAGCAGTTCTTC.

This clone was detected once. V gene TRBV20-1 combines with J gene TRBJ1-1, with 7 bases fitting TRBD1. V trimming: 2 bases; J trimming: 1 base; junction bases outside the gene matches: 1. CDR1 and CDR2 from the germline V gene are DFQATT and SNEGSKA (reference sequence). The CDR3 covers 13 residues. CDR3 sequence: CSARRTGNTEAFF. CDR3 sequence (DNA): TGCAGTGCTAGAAGGACAGGGAACACTGAAGCTTTCTTT.

This clone was recorded a few times. The rearrangement links TRBV30 to TRBJ2-7, with 9 bases that match TRBD1. Per germline, CDR1 GTSNPN and CDR2 SVGIG (reference sequence). The CDR3 is 13 amino acids. V gave up 2 bases and J gave up 3 bases; unmatched junction bases: 2. The CDR3 DNA reads as TGTGCCTGGAGTCGGGACAGGGACTACGAGCAGTACTTC. This gives the protein CAWSRDRDYEQYF.

CDR3 in amino acids: CASSSYGQGGYEQYF. The CDR3 DNA follows: TGTGCCAGCAGCTCCTATGGACAGGGCGGGTACGAGCAGTACTTC. The chain uses TRBV5-5 and TRBJ2-7; 8 bases map to TRBD1. The CDR3 has 15 amino acids. Germline CDR1 and CDR2: SGHKS and YYEKEE (reference sequence). V lost 3 bases and J lost 4; bases outside the gene matches: 9.

The table lists this clone with a few counts. The V call is TRBV12-3 or TRBV12-4, the J call TRBJ1-1; D might be TRBD1 (5 bases). Deletions cut 6 bases from V and 3 bases from J, with 11 bases between. The CDR3 spans 13 residues. CDR3 in DNA: TGTGCCAGCAGCCGGACGGGGGACACTGAAGCTTTCTTT. Its translation is CASSRTGDTEAFF.

V gene TRBV11-1 combines with J gene TRBJ1-1, with D unclear. The CDR3 spans 13 residues. Trimming cost V 1 base and J 1 base, with 4 bases left between them. CDR1 SGHAT and CDR2 FQDESV come from the germline V gene (reference sequence). CDR3 in DNA: TGTGCCAGCAGCTTAGAAAGGAACACTGAAGCTTTCTTT. Translated, it gives CASSLERNTEAFF.

The J gene is TRBJ2-5, the V gene TRBV2; D is perhaps TRBD2 (6 bases). CDR1 and CDR2 from the germline V gene are SNHLY and FYNNEI. The CDR3 is 15 amino acids. V lost 3 bases and J lost 5, with 16 bases in between. This CDR3 reads CASSELRGGSETQYF. The CDR3 nucleotides read TGTGCCAGCAGTGAGTTGCGGGGAGGAAGTGAGACCCAGTACTTC.

The gene calls are TRBV30 and TRBJ1-4, with 9 nucleotides matching TRBD1. This CDR3 is 15 amino acids long. Germline lookup yields CDR1 GTSNPN and CDR2 SVGIG (reference sequence). V shed 3 bases, J shed 4 bases, and the junction held 6 bases outside the gene matches. For the CDR3, the DNA is TGTGCCTGGAGCGGGACAGGGTTCGGTAATGAAAAACTGTTTTTT. It encodes CAWSGTGFGNEKLFF. The full variable domain, completed using reference TRBV30 and TRBJ1-4, is SQTIHQWPATLVQPVGSPLSLECTVEGTSNPNLYWYRQAAGRGLQLLFYSVGIGQISSEVPQNLSASRPQDRQFILSSKKLLLSDSGFYLCAWSGTGFGNEKLFFGSGTQLSVL.

The V call is TRBV28, the J call TRBJ2-2, with 7 positions matching TRBD2. The germline V gene encodes CDR1 MDHEN and CDR2 SYDVKM. V dropped 8 bases and J dropped 7; count of bases not matched to a gene: 10. The CDR3 has 14 amino acids. In DNA form, the CDR3 reads TGTGCCAGCGTGGAGGGAGGGCCGATCGGGGAGCTGTTTTTT. Amino acids: CASVEGGPIGELFF.

The chain uses TRBV11-2 and TRBJ2-5; D not certain. Germline lookup yields CDR1 SGHAT and CDR2 FQNNGV. The CDR3 is 15 residues long. V lost 2 bases and J lost 1, with 11 bases in between. The CDR3 DNA sequence: TGTGCCAGCAGCTTAAGTATCTCGTTCCAAGAGACCCAGTACTTC. Translated, it gives CASSLSISFQETQYF.

This clone was counted between two and nine times. The chain has TRBV6-1 and TRBJ2-5, with D perhaps matching TRBD2 (6 bases). Germline CDR1 MNHNS, CDR2 SASEGT. This CDR3 contains 16 residues. Trimming took off 0 bases at V and 5 bases at J, with 16 bases between the two ends. The CDR3 DNA follows: TGTGCCAGCAGTGAAGCTCTGGCGGGGACGGGGGAGACCCAGTACTTC. Protein product: CASSEALAGTGETQYF.

The gene calls are TRBV6-1 and TRBJ1-5; the match to TRBD1 covers 10 bases. This CDR3 region has 15 residues. Germline V gene sequence: CDR1 MNHNS, CDR2 SASEGT. V lost 7 bases, J lost 2 bases, and 5 bases stayed unmatched. CDR3 protein: CASTDRGQGNQPQHF. CDR3 nucleotide sequence: TGTGCCAGCACCGACAGGGGGCAAGGCAATCAGCCCCAGCATTTT.

The chain links TRBV7-9 to TRBJ2-7; D remains unclear. CDR1 SEHNR and CDR2 FQNEAQ come from the germline V gene (reference sequence). V lost 1 base and J 1 base, leaving 8 bases between the germline ends. The CDR3 totals 14 residues. CDR3 DNA: TGTGCCAGCAGCTTAGGGGGTGCATCCTACGAGCAGTACTTC. This codes for CASSLGGASYEQYF.

This chain links TRBV6-2 or TRBV6-3 with TRBJ1-5; D may be TRBD1 (5 bases). V was clipped by 6 bases and J by 5 bases, with 17 bases between them. Germline assignment: CDR1 MNHEY and CDR2 SVGEGT. There are 15 residues in the CDR3. CDR3 amino acids: CASSEGRKGYQPQHF. The CDR3 DNA sequence: TGTGCCAGCAGCGAGGGGAGGAAGGGTTATCAGCCCCAGCATTTT.

The gene calls are TRBV30 and TRBJ1-4; 10 bases match TRBD1. The CDR3 has 17 amino acids. Trimming cost V 2 bases and J 11 bases; bases outside gene matches: 17. Germline CDR1 is GTSNPN and CDR2 is SVGIG (reference sequence). The CDR3 coding sequence is TGTGCCTGGAGTTCCAGACGGCAGTATGACAGGGGGCGGAAACTGTTTTTT. This sequence encodes CAWSSRRQYDRGRKLFF.

The chain couples TRBV7-9 to TRBJ1-2; no definite D call. CDR3 size: 13 residues. Germline CDR1 SEHNR, CDR2 FQNEAQ (reference sequence). The V gene lost 1 base and the J gene lost 2 bases, with 5 bases spanning the gap. DNA of the CDR3: TGTGCCAGCAGCTTAGATGCAAACTATGGCTACACCTTC. It codes for CASSLDANYGYTF.

The genes are TRBV28 and TRBJ1-6; D unclear. Germline V gives CDR1 MDHEN, CDR2 SYDVKM. The V end was cut by 2 bases, the J end by 0 bases, with 5 bases between. The CDR3 has 15 residues. As DNA, the CDR3 is TGTGCCAGCAGTTTAAGGAGCTCCTATAATTCACCCCTCCACTTT. Protein product: CASSLRSSYNSPLHF.

This clone was seen a few times. The chain recombines TRBV6-2 or TRBV6-3 with TRBJ2-3; D is unresolved. Germline V gene lookup returns CDR1 MNHEY and CDR2 SVGEGT. The V end lost 3 bases, the J end lost 10 bases, and 8 bases lay between the germline ends. The CDR3 has 11 residues. The CDR3 DNA reads as TGTGCCAGCAGTTATTCCCAAGCGCAGTATTTT. This gives the protein CASSYSQAQYF.